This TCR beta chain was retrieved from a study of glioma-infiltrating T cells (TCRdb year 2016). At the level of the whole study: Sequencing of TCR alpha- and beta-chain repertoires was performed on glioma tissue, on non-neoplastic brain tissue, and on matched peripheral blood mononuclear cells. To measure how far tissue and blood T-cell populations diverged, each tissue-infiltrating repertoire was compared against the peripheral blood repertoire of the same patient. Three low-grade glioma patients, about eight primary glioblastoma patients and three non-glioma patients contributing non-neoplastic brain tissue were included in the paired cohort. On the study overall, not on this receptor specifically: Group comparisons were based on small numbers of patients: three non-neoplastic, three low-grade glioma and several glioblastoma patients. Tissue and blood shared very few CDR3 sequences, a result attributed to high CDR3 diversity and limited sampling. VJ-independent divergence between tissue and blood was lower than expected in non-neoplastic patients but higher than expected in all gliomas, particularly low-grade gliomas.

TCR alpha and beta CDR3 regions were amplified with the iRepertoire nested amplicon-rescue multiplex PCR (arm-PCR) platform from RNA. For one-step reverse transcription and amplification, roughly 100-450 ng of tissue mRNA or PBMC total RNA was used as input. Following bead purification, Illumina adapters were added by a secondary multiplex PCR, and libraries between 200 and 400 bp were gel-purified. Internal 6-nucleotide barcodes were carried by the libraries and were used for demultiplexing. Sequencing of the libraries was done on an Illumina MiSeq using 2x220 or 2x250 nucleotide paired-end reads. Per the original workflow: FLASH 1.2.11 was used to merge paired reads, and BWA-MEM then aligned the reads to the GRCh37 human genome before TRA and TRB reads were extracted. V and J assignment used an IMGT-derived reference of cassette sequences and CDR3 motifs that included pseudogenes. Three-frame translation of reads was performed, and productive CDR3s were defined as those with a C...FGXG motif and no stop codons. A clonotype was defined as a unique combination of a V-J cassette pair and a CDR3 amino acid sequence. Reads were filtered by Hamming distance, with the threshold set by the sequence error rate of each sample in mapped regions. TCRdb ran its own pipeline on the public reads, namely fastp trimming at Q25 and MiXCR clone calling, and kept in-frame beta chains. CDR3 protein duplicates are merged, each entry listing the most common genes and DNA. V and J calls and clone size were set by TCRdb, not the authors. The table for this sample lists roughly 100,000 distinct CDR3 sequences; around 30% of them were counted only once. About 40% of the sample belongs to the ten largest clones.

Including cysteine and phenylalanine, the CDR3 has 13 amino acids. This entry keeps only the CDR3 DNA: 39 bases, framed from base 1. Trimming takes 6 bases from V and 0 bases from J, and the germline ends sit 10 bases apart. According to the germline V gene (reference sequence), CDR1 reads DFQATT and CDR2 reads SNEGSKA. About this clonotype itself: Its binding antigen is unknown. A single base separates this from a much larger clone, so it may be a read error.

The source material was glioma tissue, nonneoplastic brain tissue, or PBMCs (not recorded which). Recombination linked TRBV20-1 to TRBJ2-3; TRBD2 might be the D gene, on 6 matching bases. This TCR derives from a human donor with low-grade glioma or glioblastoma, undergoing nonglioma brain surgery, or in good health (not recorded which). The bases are TGCAGTGCCCGGAGCGGGAGCACAGATACGCAGTATTTT. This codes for CSARSGSTDTQYF.